The entry below gives a single T cell receptor (beta chain) sequence along with its context. The study drew participants aged about 18 to 89 years from roughly 25 US areas. The recovered donors of Cohort 3 showed two negative PCRs, clearance, or symptom resolution. Libraries were prepared by immunoSEQ multiplex PCR; TCRdb keeps only in-frame clonotypes and omits some of them. The data hold almost 500,000 clones, with 80% to 90% observed a single time. This specimen comes from a study of blood T cell repertoires in COVID-19. CDR1 is MNHEY and CDR2 is SVGAGI in the germline V gene. The CDR3 extends over 15 amino acids. J was trimmed by 2 bases and V by 6 bases; bases with no gene match: 7.

This sequence originates from a woman between 55 and 75 years old who had recovered from COVID-19. The V and J genes are TRBV6-5 and TRBJ1-1, with TRBD1 matching 9 bases. Sequenced material: PBMCs or T cells enriched from blood (not recorded which). CDR3 in amino acids: CASRPSGQGNTEAFF. CDR3 bases: TGTGCCAGCAGGCCTTCGGGACAGGGAAACACTGAAGCTTTCTTT.